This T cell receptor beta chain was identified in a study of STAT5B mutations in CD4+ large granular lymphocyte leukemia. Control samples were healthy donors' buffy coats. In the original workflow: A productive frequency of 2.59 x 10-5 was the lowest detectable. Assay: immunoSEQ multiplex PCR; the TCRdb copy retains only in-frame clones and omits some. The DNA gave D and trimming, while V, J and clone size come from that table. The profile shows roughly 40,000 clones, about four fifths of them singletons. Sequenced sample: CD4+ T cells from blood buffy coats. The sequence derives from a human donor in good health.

The CDR3 loop reads CASSLVGQPVSPLHF. CDR3 bases: TGTGCCAGCAGCTTAGTGGGACAGCCGGTTTCACCCCTCCACTTT. The gene calls are TRBV7-9 and TRBJ1-6, with TRBD1 identical over 7 bases. Germline V gives CDR1 SEHNR, CDR2 FQNEAQ (reference sequence). V was pared by 1 base and J by 9 bases, with 6 bases of the junction left unmatched. This CDR3 has 15 amino acids. Full variable domain (missing parts from reference TRBV7-9 and TRBJ1-6): DTGVSQNPRHKITKRGQNVTFRCDPISEHNRLYWYRQTLGQGPEFLTYFQNEAQLEKSRLLSDRFSAERPKGSFSTLEIQRTEQGDSAMYLCASSLVGQPVSPLHFGNGTRLTVT.